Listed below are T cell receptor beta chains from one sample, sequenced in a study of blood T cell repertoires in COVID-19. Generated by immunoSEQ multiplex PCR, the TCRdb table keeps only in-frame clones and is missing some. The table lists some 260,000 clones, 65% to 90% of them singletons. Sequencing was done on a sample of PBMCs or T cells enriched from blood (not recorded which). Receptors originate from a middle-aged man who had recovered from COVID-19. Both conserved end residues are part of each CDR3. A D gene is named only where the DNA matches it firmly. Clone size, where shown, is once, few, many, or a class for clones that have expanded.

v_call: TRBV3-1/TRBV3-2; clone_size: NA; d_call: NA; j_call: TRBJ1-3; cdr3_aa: CASSWDPAARGGNTIYF; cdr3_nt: TGTGCCAGCAGCTGGGATCCGGCAGCCCGAGGGGGAAACACCATATATTTT
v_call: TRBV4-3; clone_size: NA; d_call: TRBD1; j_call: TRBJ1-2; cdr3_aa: CASSQGGDSYGYTF; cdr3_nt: TGCGCCAGCAGCCAAGGGGGGGACAGCTATGGCTACACCTTC
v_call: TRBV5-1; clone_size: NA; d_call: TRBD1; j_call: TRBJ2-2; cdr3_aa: CASSLGQGLSYGGELFF; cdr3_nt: TGCGCCAGCAGCCTAGGACAGGGATTGTCTTACGGCGGGGAGCTGTTTTTT
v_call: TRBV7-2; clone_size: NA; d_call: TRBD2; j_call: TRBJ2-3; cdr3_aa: CASSTRTSGGSDTQYF; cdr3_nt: TGTGCCAGCAGCACTCGGACTAGCGGGGGGTCAGATACGCAGTATTTT
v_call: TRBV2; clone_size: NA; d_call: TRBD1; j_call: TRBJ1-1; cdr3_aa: CASRAPTGEMNTEAFF; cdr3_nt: TGTGCCAGCAGAGCTCCGACAGGGGAGATGAACACTGAAGCTTTCTTT
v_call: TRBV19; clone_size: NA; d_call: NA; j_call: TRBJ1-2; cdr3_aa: CASRDMARYGYTF; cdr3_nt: TGTGCCAGTAGAGACATGGCTCGGTATGGCTACACCTTC
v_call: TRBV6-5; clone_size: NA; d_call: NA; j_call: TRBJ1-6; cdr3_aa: CASSYSWQGNSPLHF; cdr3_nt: TGTGCCAGCAGTTACTCGTGGCAGGGTAATTCACCCCTCCACTTT
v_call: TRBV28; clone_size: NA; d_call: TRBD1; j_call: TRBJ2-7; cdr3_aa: CASSLAPRGYEQYF; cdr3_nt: TGTGCCAGCAGTTTAGCCCCCAGGGGGTACGAGCAGTACTTC
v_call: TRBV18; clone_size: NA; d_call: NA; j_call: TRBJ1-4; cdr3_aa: CASSPGGIREKLFF; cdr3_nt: TGTGCCAGCTCACCAGGGGGGATTCGGGAAAAACTGTTTTTT
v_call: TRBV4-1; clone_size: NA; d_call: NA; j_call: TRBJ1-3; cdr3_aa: CASSQDRASGNTIYF; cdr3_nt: TGCGCCAGCAGCCAAGATCGAGCCTCTGGAAACACCATATATTTT
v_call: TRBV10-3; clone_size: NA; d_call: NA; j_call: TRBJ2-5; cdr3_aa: CAISDRPQETQYF; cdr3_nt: TGTGCCATCAGCGACAGGCCCCAAGAGACCCAGTACTTC
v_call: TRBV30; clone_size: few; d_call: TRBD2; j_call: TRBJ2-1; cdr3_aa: CARIAGPSYNEQFF; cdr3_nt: TGTGCTCGAATAGCGGGACCCTCCTACAATGAGCAGTTCTTC
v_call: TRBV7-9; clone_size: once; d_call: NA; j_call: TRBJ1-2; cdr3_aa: CASSLANYGYTF; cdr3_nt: TGTGCCAGCAGCCTTGCTAACTATGGCTACACCTTC
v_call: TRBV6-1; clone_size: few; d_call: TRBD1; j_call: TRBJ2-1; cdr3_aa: CASSPRQGYNEQFF; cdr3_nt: TGTGCCAGCAGCCCAAGACAGGGTTACAATGAGCAGTTCTTC
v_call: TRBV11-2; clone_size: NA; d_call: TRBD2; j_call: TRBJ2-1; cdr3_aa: CASSLDQLAGFF; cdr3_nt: TGTGCCAGCAGCTTAGATCAGCTAGCGGGGTTCTTC
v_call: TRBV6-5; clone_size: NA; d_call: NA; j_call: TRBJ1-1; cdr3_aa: CASRMWGGLNTEAFF; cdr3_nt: TGTGCCAGTAGGATGTGGGGGGGTCTGAACACTGAAGCTTTCTTT
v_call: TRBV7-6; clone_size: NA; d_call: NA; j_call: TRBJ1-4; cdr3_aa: CASSPGGLLAFNEKLFF; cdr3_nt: TGTGCCAGCAGCCCGGGAGGACTATTGGCGTTTAATGAAAAACTGTTTTTT
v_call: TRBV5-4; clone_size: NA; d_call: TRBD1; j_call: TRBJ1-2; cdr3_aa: CASSTPGGPDYGYTF; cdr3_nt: TGTGCCAGCAGCACTCCAGGGGGCCCAGACTATGGCTACACCTTC
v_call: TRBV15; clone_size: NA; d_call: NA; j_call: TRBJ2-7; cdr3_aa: CATSRDYGGQSYEQYF; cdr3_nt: TGTGCCACCAGCAGAGATTATGGAGGTCAATCCTACGAGCAGTACTTC
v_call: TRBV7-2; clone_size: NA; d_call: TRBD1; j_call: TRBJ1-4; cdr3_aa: CASSGPGTGVGEKLFF; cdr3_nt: TGTGCCAGCAGCGGTCCCGGGACAGGGGTTGGCGAAAAACTGTTTTTT
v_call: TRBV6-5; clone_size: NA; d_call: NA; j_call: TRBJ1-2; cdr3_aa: CASRVDRNYGYTF; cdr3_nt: TGTGCCAGCAGGGTCGACAGAAACTATGGCTACACCTTC
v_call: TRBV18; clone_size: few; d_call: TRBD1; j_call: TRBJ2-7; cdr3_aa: CASSPQGAGYEQYF; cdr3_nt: TGTGCCAGCTCACCACAGGGGGCTGGGTACGAGCAGTACTTC
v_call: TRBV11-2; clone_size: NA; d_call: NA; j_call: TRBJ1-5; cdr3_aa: CASSLGEGRQPQHF; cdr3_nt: TGTGCCAGCAGCTTAGGGGAGGGACGGCAGCCCCAGCATTTT
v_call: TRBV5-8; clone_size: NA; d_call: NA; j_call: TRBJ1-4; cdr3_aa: CASSSWTGTSGKLFF; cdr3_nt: TGTGCCAGCAGCTCTTGGACTGGTACTAGCGGAAAACTGTTTTTT
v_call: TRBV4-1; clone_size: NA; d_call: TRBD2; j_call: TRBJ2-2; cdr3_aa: CASRRASGNTGELFF; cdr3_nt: TGCGCCAGCAGGCGCGCTAGCGGGAACACCGGGGAGCTGTTTTTT
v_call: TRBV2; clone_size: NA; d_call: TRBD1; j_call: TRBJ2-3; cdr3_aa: CAKRGGTGATDTQYF; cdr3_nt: TGTGCCAAGAGAGGAGGGACAGGGGCCACAGATACGCAGTATTTT
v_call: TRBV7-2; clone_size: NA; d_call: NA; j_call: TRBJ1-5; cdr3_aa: CASSFPGYQPQHF; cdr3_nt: TGTGCCAGCAGCTTTCCAGGATATCAGCCCCAGCATTTT
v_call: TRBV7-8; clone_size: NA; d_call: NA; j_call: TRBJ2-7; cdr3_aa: CASSLTYEQYF; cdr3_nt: TGTGCCAGCAGCCTCACCTACGAGCAGTACTTC
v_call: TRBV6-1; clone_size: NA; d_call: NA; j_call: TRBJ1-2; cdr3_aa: CASSEDRYYGYTF; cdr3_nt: TGTGCCAGCAGTGAAGACAGGTACTATGGCTACACCTTC
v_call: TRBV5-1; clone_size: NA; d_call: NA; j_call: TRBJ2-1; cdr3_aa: CASSLRGNTYNEQFF; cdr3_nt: TGCGCCAGCAGCTTGAGGGGCAACACCTACAATGAGCAGTTCTTC
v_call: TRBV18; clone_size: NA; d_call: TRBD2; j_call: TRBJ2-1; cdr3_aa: CASSPASGGAGEQFF; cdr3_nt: TGTGCCAGCTCACCGGCTAGCGGGGGGGCTGGTGAGCAGTTCTTC
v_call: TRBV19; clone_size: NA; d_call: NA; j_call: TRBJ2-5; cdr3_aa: CASSIKAQETQYF; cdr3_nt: TGTGCCAGTAGTATTAAAGCTCAAGAGACCCAGTACTTC
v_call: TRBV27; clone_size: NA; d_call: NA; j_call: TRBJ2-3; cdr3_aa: CASSWFEADGTDTQYF; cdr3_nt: TGTGCCAGCAGTTGGTTTGAGGCGGATGGCACAGATACGCAGTATTTT
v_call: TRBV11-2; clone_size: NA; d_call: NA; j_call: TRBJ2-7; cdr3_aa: CASSLASYEQYF; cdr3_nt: TGTGCCAGCAGCTTAGCGTCCTACGAGCAGTACTTC
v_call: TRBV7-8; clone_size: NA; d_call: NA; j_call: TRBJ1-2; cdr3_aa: CASSLVENANYGYTF; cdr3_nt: TGTGCCAGCAGCTTAGTCGAGAACGCTAACTATGGCTACACCTTC
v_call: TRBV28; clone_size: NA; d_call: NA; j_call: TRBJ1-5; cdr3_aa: CASSPYPGGSNQPQHF; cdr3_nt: TGTGCCAGCAGTCCTTATCCGGGGGGGAGCAATCAGCCCCAGCATTTT
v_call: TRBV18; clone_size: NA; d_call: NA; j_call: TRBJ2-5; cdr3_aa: CASSQKETQYF; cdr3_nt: TGTGCCAGCTCTCAAAAAGAGACCCAGTACTTC
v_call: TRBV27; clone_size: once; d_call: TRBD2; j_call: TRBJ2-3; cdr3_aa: CASSSPASGGSTDTQYF; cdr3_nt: TGTGCCAGCAGCTCCCCAGCTAGCGGGGGAAGCACAGATACGCAGTATTTT
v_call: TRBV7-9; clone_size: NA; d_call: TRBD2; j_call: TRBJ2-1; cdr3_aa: CASSPTSGRANEQFF; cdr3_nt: TGTGCCAGCAGCCCGACTAGCGGGAGGGCCAATGAGCAGTTCTTC
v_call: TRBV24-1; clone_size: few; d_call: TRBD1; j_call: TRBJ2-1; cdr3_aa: CATSEPGDSNEQFF; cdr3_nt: TGTGCCACCAGTGAACCCGGGGACAGCAATGAGCAGTTCTTC
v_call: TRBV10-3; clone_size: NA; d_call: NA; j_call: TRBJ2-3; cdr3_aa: CAISVEGTDTQYF; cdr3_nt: TGTGCCATCAGTGTTGAGGGCACAGATACGCAGTATTTT
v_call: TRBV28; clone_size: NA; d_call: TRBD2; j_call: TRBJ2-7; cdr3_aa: CATMKSGRAYEQYF; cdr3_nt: TGTGCCACCATGAAGTCCGGGAGGGCCTACGAGCAGTACTTC
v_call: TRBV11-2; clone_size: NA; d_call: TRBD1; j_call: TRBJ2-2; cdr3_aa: CASRTGTGLDTGELFF; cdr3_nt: TGTGCCAGCAGGACCGGGACAGGGTTAGACACCGGGGAGCTGTTTTTT